This TCR beta chain was sequenced in a study of T cells in Graves' hyperthyroidism and ophthalmopathy. This clonotype was recorded at least ten times. Trimming cost V 4 bases and J 5 bases, with 26 bases left between them. The CDR3 loop spans 17 amino acids. In germline, CDR1 is DFQATT, CDR2 SNEGSKA (reference sequence). TCR beta CDR3 regions were amplified from RNA. The HTBI primer set drove a first-round RT-PCR of the TCR CDR3. TCRdb itself ran the multiplex PCR reads through MiXCR, one entry per CDR3 protein. The sample contains about 590,000 distinct CDR3 sequences, approximately 14% of which appear only once.

The chain links TRBV20-1 to TRBJ1-1; D is unresolved. This sequence was found in a woman aged 30 to 39 with Graves' hyperthyroidism. The specimen sequenced was blood. The CDR3 sequence is CSATRTNESPYGTEAFF. For the CDR3, the DNA is TGCAGTGCTACGAGGACTAACGAGTCCCCCTATGGGACTGAAGCTTTCTTT.